The 15 T cell receptor beta chains below were found in one sample sequenced in a study of CD8+CD57+ T cells in acquired aplastic anemia. Researchers used genomic DNA as the template to profile TCR beta VDJ and CDR3. Using its own MiXCR run on the reads, TCRdb lists one record per CDR3 protein. The sample yields 86,000 or so distinct CDR3 sequences, about 45% seen once. Input material: sorted CD4+, CD8+, or CD8+CD57+ T cells (not recorded which) from PBMCs. All receptors derive from a human donor in good health, serving as a control.

This clonotype was counted at least ten times. The chain carries TRBV19 and TRBJ1-1, with TRBD1 matching over 9 bases. Germline V gene data show CDR1 as LNHDA and CDR2 as SQIVND (reference sequence). The CDR3 totals 14 residues. The ends lost 7 bases at V and 6 bases at J; junction bases unmatched: 9. CDR3 sequence: CASITGTGFAEAFF. In nucleotides, the CDR3 is TGTGCCAGTATAACCGGGACAGGGTTTGCTGAAGCTTTCTTT.

This clonotype was observed at least ten times. The gene calls are TRBV19 and TRBJ1-5; the D is unclear. Germline V gene sequence: CDR1 LNHDA, CDR2 SQIVND (reference sequence). The CDR3 covers 12 residues. V shed 6 bases and J shed 10 bases, with 13 bases lying between them. CDR3 amino acids: CASSETGNPQHF. The CDR3, as DNA: TGTGCCAGTAGCGAGACGGGAAATCCCCAGCATTTT. The full variable domain, in which reference TRBV19 and TRBJ1-5 provide the parts outside the CDR3, is DGGITQSPKYLFRKEGQNVTLSCEQNLNHDAMYWYRQDPGQGLRLIYYSQIVNDFQKGDIAEGYSVSREKKESFPLTVTSAQKNPTAFYLCASSETGNPQHFGDGTRLSIL.

The chain joins TRBV19 to TRBJ2-1; TRBD2 agrees at 12 bases. CDR3 length equals 17 residues. Looked up from germline, CDR1 is LNHDA and CDR2 is SQIVND (reference sequence). The V and J ends lost 5 bases and 2 bases, in that order; junction bases with no gene match: 7. The CDR3 DNA reads as TGTGCCAGTAGTGGGCCGGGACTAGCGGGCCCCTACAATGAGCAGTTCTTC. It is translated as CASSGPGLAGPYNEQFF. The full variable domain, rest sourced from reference TRBV19 and TRBJ2-1, is DGGITQSPKYLFRKEGQNVTLSCEQNLNHDAMYWYRQDPGQGLRLIYYSQIVNDFQKGDIAEGYSVSREKKESFPLTVTSAQKNPTAFYLCASSGPGLAGPYNEQFFGPGTRLTVL.

The chain uses TRBV25-1 and TRBJ1-2, with 7 bases aligning to TRBD1. J lost 6 bases, V lost 5 bases, and 12 bases had no gene match. This CDR3 has 15 amino acids. CDR1 MGHDK and CDR2 SYGVNS come from the germline V gene. Written as DNA, the CDR3 is TGTGCCAGCAGTAGGAGGGACAGTCCTCGGGATGGCTACACCTTC. Translating it yields CASSRRDSPRDGYTF.

The rearrangement links TRBV29-1 to TRBJ2-7; 8 positions match TRBD1. The CDR3 sequence is 13 residues long. With 4 bases clipped from V and 3 bases from J, the junction kept 5 bases outside the gene matches. The V gene's germline CDR1 is SQVTM and CDR2 ANQGSEA. This CDR3 reads CSVVWTGFYEQYF. The DNA for the CDR3 is TGCAGCGTTGTATGGACAGGGTTCTACGAGCAGTACTTC.

V and J are TRBV6-1 and TRBJ2-1; 8 positions match TRBD2. CDR1 is MNHNS, CDR2 SASEGT, per germline. V was pared by 3 bases and J by 3 bases, with 4 bases of the junction left unmatched. The CDR3 totals 15 residues. CDR3 residues: CASSDLLAVYNEQFF. CDR3 sequence (DNA): TGTGCCAGCAGTGATCTACTAGCGGTCTACAATGAGCAGTTCTTC.

Only a few counts were recorded for this clonotype. At one boundary the junction diverges from the germline segment, which might be a read error. J is TRBJ1-1 and V is TRBV3-1; 8 nucleotides line up with TRBD1. Germline V gene data show CDR1 as LGHDT and CDR2 as YNNKEL (reference sequence). There are 15 residues in the CDR3. The CDR3 here is CASSQGTGMNTEALF. The CDR3 bases are TGTGCCAGCAGCCAAGGGACAGGGATGAACACTGAAGCTCTCTTT.

At least ten counts were recorded for this clonotype. The chain carries TRBV29-1 and TRBJ2-7; D is undetermined. Trimming cost V 4 bases and J 6 bases, with 13 bases left between them. In germline, CDR1 is SQVTM, CDR2 ANQGSEA. The CDR3 is 12 residues long. CDR3 nucleotide sequence: TGCAGCGTTGCGATAGGTGGGGTCGAGCAGTACTTC. Protein product: CSVAIGGVEQYF.

The chain combines TRBV7-9 with TRBJ2-5; D not resolved. CDR1 and CDR2 (germline): SEHNR, FQNEAQ (reference sequence). This CDR3 has 15 amino acids. Trimming left V 0 bases short and J 5 bases short, with 13 bases between. CDR3 region: CASSLAPTSSETQYF. CDR3 nucleotide sequence: TGTGCCAGCAGCTTAGCCCCGACCAGTAGTGAGACCCAGTACTTC.

The CDR3 sequence: CASSVGLAVSSGANVLTF. CDR3 DNA: TGTGCCAGCAGCGTAGGACTAGCGGTGTCCTCTGGGGCCAACGTCCTGACTTTC. This rearrangement joins TRBV9 to TRBJ2-6, with 9 bases that match TRBD2. V shed 0 bases and J 0 bases; nucleotides not matched to a gene: 4. CDR1 and CDR2 (germline): SGDLS, YYNGEE. The CDR3 runs 18 residues.

This clonotype was picked up a small number of times. This sequence joins TRBV30 and TRBJ1-3; D not resolved. The CDR3 loop spans 13 amino acids. Trimming stripped 1 base from V and 4 bases from J, with 8 bases between. Germline V gene lookup returns CDR1 GTSNPN and CDR2 SVGIG (reference sequence). Here the CDR3 reads CAWSAGNGNTIYF. The CDR3 bases are TGTGCCTGGAGTGCGGGTAACGGAAACACCATATATTTT.

This clonotype was seen repeatedly, ten times or more. The CDR3, as DNA: TGTGCCAGCAGTGGGTGGGACGATAAAATCTCTGGGGCCAACGTCCTGACTTTC. Its translation: CASSGWDDKISGANVLTF. V is TRBV2 and J is TRBJ2-6, with D perhaps given as TRBD1 or TRBD2 (5 bases each). Germline CDR1 and CDR2: SNHLY and FYNNEI. V was pared by 4 bases and J by 0 bases, with 16 bases between. The CDR3 length is 18 residues. Full variable domain (rest looked up from reference TRBV2 and TRBJ2-6): EPEVTQTPSHQVTQMGQEVILRCVPISNHLYFYWYRQILGQKVEFLVSFYNNEISEKSEIFDDQFSVERPDGSNFTLKIRSTKLEDSAMYFCASSGWDDKISGANVLTFGAGSRLTVL.

This chain joins TRBV2 and TRBJ2-7; D may be TRBD1 (5 bases). Germline V gives CDR1 SNHLY, CDR2 FYNNEI. V lost 4 bases, J lost 3 bases, and 13 bases lay in between. The CDR3 is 14 residues long. CDR3 sequence (DNA): TGTGCCAGCAGTGTAGATCAGGGTAACTACGAGCAGTACTTC. As protein: CASSVDQGNYEQYF.

The chain employs TRBV20-1 and TRBJ2-2; TRBD2 aligns across 7 bases. The trim removed 3 bases at V and 1 base at J, leaving 11 bases unmatched. This CDR3 comprises 17 residues. Germline V lookup: CDR1 DFQATT, CDR2 SNEGSKA (reference sequence). CDR3 in amino acids: CSARGGTSRLNTGELFF. DNA for the CDR3: TGCAGTGCTAGGGGGGGGACTTCGAGACTGAACACCGGGGAGCTGTTTTTT.

This clonotype was seen repeatedly, ten times or more. The V gene is TRBV5-8, the J gene TRBJ2-7; D might be TRBD2 (6 bases). V dropped 1 base and J dropped 2 bases, with 19 bases sitting between them. Germline loops: CDR1 SGHTS, CDR2 YDEGEE. This CDR3 comprises 17 residues. The CDR3 spells CASSLRDTGWGAYEQYF. Written as DNA, the CDR3 is TGTGCCAGCAGCTTGCGGGATACGGGATGGGGGGCCTACGAGCAGTACTTC.